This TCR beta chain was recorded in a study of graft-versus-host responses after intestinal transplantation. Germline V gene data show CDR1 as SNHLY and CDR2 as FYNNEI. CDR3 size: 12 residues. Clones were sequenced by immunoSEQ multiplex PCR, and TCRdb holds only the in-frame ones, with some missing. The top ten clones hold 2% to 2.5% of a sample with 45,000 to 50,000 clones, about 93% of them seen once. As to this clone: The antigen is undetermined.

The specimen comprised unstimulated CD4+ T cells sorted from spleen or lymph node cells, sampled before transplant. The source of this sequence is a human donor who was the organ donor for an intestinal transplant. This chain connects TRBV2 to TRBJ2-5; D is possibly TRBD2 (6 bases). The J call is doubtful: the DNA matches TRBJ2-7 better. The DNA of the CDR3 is TGTGCCAGCAGTGGGACTACCTACGAGCAGTACTTC. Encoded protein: CASSGTTYEQYF.